This paragraph covers one T cell receptor (beta chain) sequence. Its antigen is currently unknown. The CDR3 is 15 amino acids. Germline V lookup: CDR1 SGHTA, CDR2 FQGNSA. J was trimmed by 0 bases and V by 5 bases; bases with no gene match: 6. The data derive from a study of CD4+ T cells in melanoma. The study's findings and limits: Diverse differentiation states were reported for melanoma neoantigen-specific CD4+ T cells.

TCRdb's table, derived via immunoSEQ multiplex PCR, lists solely in-frame clones and lacks some. The repertoire has roughly 50,000 clones, about 88% of them found once; the top ten carry 12%. Sequenced input: peripheral blood. This chain uses TRBV7-2 with TRBJ2-7; 8 bases agree with TRBD1. This receptor was identified in a human donor with melanoma. In DNA form, the CDR3 reads TGTGCCAGCAGCAGAGACGGGACAGGCTCCTACGAGCAGTACTTC. Its protein product is CASSRDGTGSYEQYF.